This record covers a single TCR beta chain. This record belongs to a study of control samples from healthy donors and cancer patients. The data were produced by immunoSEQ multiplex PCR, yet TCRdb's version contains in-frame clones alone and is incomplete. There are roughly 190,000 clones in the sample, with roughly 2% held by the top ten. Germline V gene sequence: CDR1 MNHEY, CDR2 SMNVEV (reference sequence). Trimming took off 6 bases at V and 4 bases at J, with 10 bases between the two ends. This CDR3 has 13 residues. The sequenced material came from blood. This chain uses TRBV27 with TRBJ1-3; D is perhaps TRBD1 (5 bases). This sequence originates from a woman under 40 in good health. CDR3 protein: CASSRPGGNTIYF. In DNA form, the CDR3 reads TGTGCCAGCAGCCGGCCAGGGGGAAACACCATATATTTT.